Sequencing of this T cell receptor (beta chain) was carried out in a study of blood T cell repertoires in COVID-19. Assay used: immunoSEQ multiplex PCR; TCRdb lists only in-frame clones, some missing. In the table there are 90,000 to 130,000 clones, over 75% of which are singletons. Germline CDR1 reads LNHDA; CDR2 reads SQIVND (reference sequence). The ends lost 3 bases at V and 6 bases at J; junction bases unmatched: 6. The CDR3 has 15 amino acids. The clonotype comes from a human donor in a cohort sampled during active COVID-19. The J gene is TRBJ2-2, the V gene TRBV19; 8 bases are shared with TRBD2. The sequenced sample consisted of peripheral blood. CDR3 sequence (DNA): TGTGCCAGTAGTATGGCTGTTAGCGGGGCCGGGGAGCTGTTTTTT. Amino acid sequence: CASSMAVSGAGELFF.